This T cell receptor beta chain was captured in a study of blood T cells in healthy people across ages. Overall study: Template switching picked up about one barcoded beta molecule for each two T cells. Study-wide results and limits: No one knew whether donors had CMV, which possibly confounded expanded clonotype changes.

This clonotype has just a few counts. The antigen remains unidentified. Donation came from healthy Caucasian individuals in Russia who were aged about 6 to 95. A sample-barcoded 5' primer and a J-beta primer mix were used in a second PCR of about 7 to 12 cycles. Each sample yielded at least 3 million CDR3-containing paired-end reads. Using its own MiXCR run on the 5' RACE reads, TCRdb lists one record per CDR3 protein. The sample includes about 1,500,000 distinct CDR3 sequences, approximately 42% of them seen just once. Germline V gene lookup returns CDR1 SGHAT and CDR2 FQDESV (reference sequence). V lost 5 bases and J lost 4; bases outside the gene matches: 7. This CDR3 spans 14 amino acids.

The genes are TRBV11-1 and TRBJ2-7, with 8 bases lining up with TRBD2. The material sequenced was blood. The receptor was isolated from a woman between 18 and 29 years old in good health. CDR3 nucleotide sequence: TGTGCCAGCAGCCACCGGGAGGGCCTGTACGAGCAGTACTTC. Its protein product is CASSHREGLYEQYF.